Listed below are T cell receptor beta chains from one sample, sequenced in a study of blood T cell repertoires in COVID-19. The data were produced by immunoSEQ multiplex PCR, yet TCRdb's version contains in-frame clones alone and is incomplete. Among around 280,000 clones listed, around 87% were seen once. The specimen sequenced was peripheral blood. Every receptor here comes from a woman under 40 who had recovered from COVID-19. The CDR3 runs from the conserved cysteine through the conserved F or W. A D gene is named only where the DNA matches it firmly. Size values are once, few and many counts, or a class for expanded clones, and some rows have none.

13,TRBJ1-1,-,-,TRBV27,CASSFGPQAEAFF,TGTGCCAGCAGTTTTGGCCCCCAGGCTGAAGCTTTCTTT
13,TRBJ2-5,TRBD2,-,TRBV2,CASREGGPETQYF,TGTGCCAGCAGAGAGGGAGGGCCAGAGACCCAGTACTTC
13,TRBJ2-7,-,once,TRBV5-6,CASSSDSRGEQYF,TGTGCCAGCAGCTCTGATAGTAGGGGTGAGCAGTACTTC
16,TRBJ1-6,-,-,TRBV7-2,CASSFEPGSYNSPLHF,TGTGCCAGCAGCTTTGAACCCGGCTCCTATAATTCACCCCTCCACTTT
14,TRBJ1-1,TRBD1,-,TRBV5-5,CASSFGTGGTEAFF,TGTGCCAGCAGCTTCGGGACAGGGGGCACTGAAGCTTTCTTT
16,TRBJ2-1,TRBD1,-,TRBV12-5,CASGRDRGASYNEQFF,TGTGCTAGTGGTCGCGACAGGGGCGCCTCCTACAATGAGCAGTTCTTC
15,TRBJ2-7,-,-,TRBV7-3,CASSPYGGGGYEQYF,TGTGCCAGCAGCCCCTACGGAGGGGGCGGCTACGAGCAGTACTTC
14,TRBJ2-1,-,-,TRBV7-9,CASSLVSENNEQFF,TGTGCCAGCAGCTTAGTGTCTGAGAACAATGAGCAGTTCTTC
14,TRBJ2-2,-,-,TRBV21-1,CASTPGGRGGELFF,TGTGCCAGCACCCCTGGAGGGAGGGGCGGGGAGCTGTTTTTT
15,TRBJ1-1,TRBD1,few,TRBV9,CASSPGQGLNTEAFF,TGTGCCAGCAGCCCAGGACAGGGACTGAACACTGAAGCTTTCTTT
16,TRBJ2-3,TRBD2,-,TRBV15,CATSRISGSGSDTQYF,TGTGCCACCAGCAGAATTAGCGGGAGTGGGTCAGATACGCAGTATTTT
16,TRBJ2-7,TRBD1,once,TRBV7-9,CASSLILVRGTYEQYF,TGTGCCAGCAGCTTAATCTTAGTCAGGGGGACCTACGAGCAGTACTTC
12,TRBJ2-3,-,-,TRBV27,CASSLSRGTQYF,TGTGCCAGCAGTTTATCAAGGGGTACGCAGTATTTT
17,TRBJ1-1,TRBD1,-,TRBV4-1,CASSQAGQGAMNTEAFF,TGCGCCAGCAGCCAAGCCGGACAGGGGGCCATGAACACTGAAGCTTTCTTT
16,TRBJ2-3,-,-,TRBV3-1/TRBV3-2,CASRLYPRESTDTQYF,TGTGCCAGCAGACTATATCCACGGGAGAGCACAGATACGCAGTATTTT
18,TRBJ1-4,-,-,TRBV7-8,CASRSQGGVGTFNEKLFF,TGTGCCAGCAGGAGCCAGGGAGGGGTCGGCACTTTTAATGAAAAACTGTTTTTT
15,TRBJ2-1,TRBD2,-,TRBV12-5,CASGLVAGGPSEQFF,TGTGCTAGTGGTTTGGTAGCGGGAGGGCCTAGTGAGCAGTTCTTC
16,TRBJ2-1,TRBD2,-,TRBV7-3,CASSLLAGVLGNEQFF,TGTGCCAGCAGCCTACTAGCGGGAGTTTTAGGAAATGAGCAGTTCTTC
13,TRBJ2-1,-,-,TRBV7-3,CASRADPYNEQFF,TGTGCCAGCAGGGCGGATCCCTACAATGAGCAGTTCTTC
17,TRBJ2-5,TRBD2,once,TRBV28,CASSLAYLAGGLETQYF,TGTGCCAGCAGTTTGGCCTATTTAGCGGGAGGTTTGGAGACCCAGTACTTC
13,TRBJ2-3,-,once,TRBV12-3/TRBV12-4,CASSYLAPDTQYF,TGTGCCAGCAGTTACTTAGCCCCAGATACGCAGTATTTT
13,TRBJ1-2,-,-,TRBV30,CAWDQGSGYGYTF,TGTGCCTGGGACCAGGGTTCCGGCTATGGCTACACCTTC
16,TRBJ2-3,-,-,TRBV11-2,CASSLEPWGGQDTQYF,TGTGCCAGCAGCTTAGAGCCGTGGGGGGGGCAGGATACGCAGTATTTT